A selection of T cell receptor beta chains follows, all from one sample in a study of T cell repertoires in cytomegalovirus infection. Using its own MiXCR run on the reads, TCRdb lists one record per CDR3 protein. The data hold some 400,000 distinct CDR3 sequences, with 30% to 40% observed a single time. Sample: PBMCs. The receptors were gathered from a human donor in good health (CMV status not recorded). Some clones in this sample may be carry-over from other donors' samples. The CDR3 runs from the conserved cysteine through the conserved F or W. A D gene is named only where the DNA matches it firmly. Not every row has a clone size; where given, it reads once, few, many or a size class.

>few|15|TRBD1|TRBJ1-2|TRBV7-3
TGTGCCAGCAGCTCCGGACAGGCGGGATACTATGGCTACACCTTC
CASSSGQAGYYGYTF
>.|16|.|TRBJ2-7|TRBV10-3
TGTGCCATCAGTGGGAGAGGGGACCCAACGAGCCACGAGCAGTACTTC
CAISGRGDPTSHEQYF
>.|18|TRBD2|TRBJ2-1|TRBV2
TGTGCCAGCAGTGAACTAGCGGGGGGGCTTGTGGCTAAAAATGAGCAGTTCTTC
CASSELAGGLVAKNEQFF
>.|17|TRBD2|TRBJ2-1|TRBV6-1
TGTGCCAGCAGTGATCTAACTAGCGGGGGCCGTAACAATGAGCAGTTCTTC
CASSDLTSGGRNNEQFF
>.|16|.|TRBJ2-7|TRBV11-3
TGTGCCAGCAGCTTAGATCCGGCGTTAAGCTCCTACGAGCAGTCCTTC
CASSLDPALSSYEQSF
>few|15|.|TRBJ1-1|TRBV4-3
TGCGCCAGCAGCCGCGAGTATGGGCTGAACACTGAAGCTTTCTTT
CASSREYGLNTEAFF
>.|13|.|TRBJ2-1|TRBV4-1
TGCGCCAGCAGCCAAGGACCCGGCTCCCAGGGGTTCTTC
CASSQGPGSQGFF
>many|16|TRBD1|TRBJ2-2|TRBV19
TGTGCCAGTAGGGGCAAAACAGGGGCGAACACCGGGGAGCTGTTTTTT
CASRGKTGANTGELFF
>.|14|TRBD1|TRBJ2-3|TRBV20-1
TGCAGTGCTAGAGCTCGGACAGGGGTGGATACGCAGTATTTT
CSARARTGVDTQYF
>many|16|.|TRBJ1-1|TRBV6-1
TGTGCCAGCAGTTCCCAGGACATCGGGGGATTACCTGAAGCTTTCTTT
CASSSQDIGGLPEAFF
>many|14|.|TRBJ1-6|TRBV7-2
TGTGCCAGCAGCTTAGGTAGTCAGGTATCACCCCTCCACTTT
CASSLGSQVSPLHF
>few|18|TRBD1|TRBJ2-2|TRBV18
TGTGCCAGCTCAGCTACCGGTCGGGACAGGGGGCTCGCCGGGGAGCTGTTTTTT
CASSATGRDRGLAGELFF
>.|15|TRBD1|TRBJ2-7|TRBV20-1
TGCAGTGCTAGAGTGGGACAGGGAGTTATCTACGAGCAGTACTTC
CSARVGQGVIYEQYF
>.|16|.|TRBJ1-4|TRBV15
TGTGCCACCAGCAGAGATCTTCCGGGGATTAATGAAAAACTGTTTTTT
CATSRDLPGINEKLFF
>.|15|TRBD1|TRBJ2-2|TRBV4-1
TGCGACAGCAGCCAGCCCGGGACAGGGACCGGGGAGCTGTTTTTT
CDSSQPGTGTGELFF
>.|14|.|TRBJ2-5|TRBV7-6
TGTGCCAGCAGCCCAGATGGCAGCCAAGAGACCCAGTACTTC
CASSPDGSQETQYF
>.|13|TRBD1|TRBJ1-1|TRBV13
TGTGCCAGCAGGACACAGGGGATCCCTGAAGCTTTCTTT
CASRTQGIPEAFF
>few|18|.|TRBJ2-3|TRBV2
TGTGCCAGCAGTGATAGTCAGGAAGACTCTGGCACCAGGGATACGCAGTATTTT
CASSDSQEDSGTRDTQYF
>.|15|.|TRBJ1-2|TRBV12-3/TRBV12-4
TGTGCCAGCAGCCTCATCCCGCAGGACTTCTATGGCTACACCTTC
CASSLIPQDFYGYTF
>.|14|TRBD1|TRBJ2-7|TRBV19
TGTGCCAGTAGCGGGACAGGGCTTACCTACGAGCAGTACTTC
CASSGTGLTYEQYF
>many|14|.|TRBJ1-2|TRBV7-2
TGTGCCAGCAGCCCCAGGCGGGGGGCCGGTGGCTACACCTTC
CASSPRRGAGGYTF
>many|14|.|TRBJ1-2|TRBV7-2
TGTGCCAGCAGCTTATGGCCGGGGTTGAATGGCTACACCTTC
CASSLWPGLNGYTF
>many|13|TRBD1|TRBJ2-1|TRBV29-1
TGCAGCGTTGGGGGACAGGGAGGTATGATAGGGTTCTTC
CSVGGQGGMIGFF
>.|15|.|TRBJ2-1|TRBV5-1
TGCGCCAGCAGCTTTCAGGGAGACGCCTACAATGAGCAGTTCTTC
CASSFQGDAYNEQFF
>few|14|TRBD2|TRBJ2-7|TRBV7-9
TGTGCCAGCAGCCCACTTAGCGGGGGTTACGAGCAGTACTTC
CASSPLSGGYEQYF
>.|14|TRBD2|TRBJ2-3|TRBV13
TGTGCCAGCAGCACTGGACTAGTAGTAGATACGCAGTATTTT
CASSTGLVVDTQYF
>.|17|.|TRBJ2-1|TRBV10-2
TGCGCCAGCAGTGGACCCGGCGGCGGAAGGGCCTACAATGAGCAGTTCTTC
CASSGPGGGRAYNEQFF
>many|13|.|TRBJ2-7|TRBV11-2
TGTGCCAGCAGCTTAGACAATCCCTACGAGCAGTACTTC
CASSLDNPYEQYF
>many|15|.|TRBJ1-2|TRBV7-2
TGTGCCAGCAGCTTAGAGGGACGGCGGGGTTATGGCTACACCTTC
CASSLEGRRGYGYTF
>.|12|.|TRBJ2-7|TRBV29-1
TGCAGCGCTACGGACAGTTTATACGAGCAGTACTTC
CSATDSLYEQYF
>.|14|TRBD1|TRBJ1-2|TRBV6-6
TGTGCCAGCAGTAACAGGGGGATTGGGTATGGCTACACCTTC
CASSNRGIGYGYTF
>many|15|TRBD2|TRBJ2-1|TRBV7-9
TGTGCCAGCAGCTTAGCGGGAGGGCTCTACAATGAGCAGTTCTTC
CASSLAGGLYNEQFF
>.|16|TRBD2|TRBJ2-3|TRBV5-1
TGCGCCAGCAGCCGGGGGACTAGCGGGGGAACAGATACGCAGTATTTT
CASSRGTSGGTDTQYF
>few|15|.|TRBJ2-7|TRBV12-3/TRBV12-4
TGTGCCAGCAGTTTATGGGACCAATTCTCCTACGAGCAGTACTTC
CASSLWDQFSYEQYF
>.|15|TRBD2|TRBJ2-2|TRBV4-1
TGCGCCAGCAGCCATGGGACTAGCCCGGCCGGGGAGCTGTTTTTT
CASSHGTSPAGELFF
>.|15|TRBD2|TRBJ2-5|TRBV19
TGTGCCAGTCGACTAGCGGGGGGTCCAGAGGAGACCCAGTACTTC
CASRLAGGPEETQYF
>few|13|.|TRBJ1-2|TRBV3-1
TGTGCCAGCAGCAAGAGACTTGGGTCTGGCTACACCTTC
CASSKRLGSGYTF
>few|16|TRBD1|TRBJ2-1|TRBV15
TGTGCCACCAGCAGTATGACAGGGCCAGGGTACAATGAGCAGTTCTTC
CATSSMTGPGYNEQFF
>.|17|.|TRBJ2-7|TRBV7-6
TGTGCCAGCAGCTTAGACAGAGGTGGCAGGGACGCCTACGAGCAGTACTTC
CASSLDRGGRDAYEQYF
>.|12|.|TRBJ2-3|TRBV2
TGTGCCAGCAGTGAAAATAGGGATACGCAGTATTTT
CASSENRDTQYF
>.|21|TRBD1|TRBJ1-4|TRBV5-1
TGCGCCAGCAGCTTGGCCGGACCGGGACAGGGGTCCTTCGCAACTAATGAAAAACTGTTTTTT
CASSLAGPGQGSFATNEKLFF